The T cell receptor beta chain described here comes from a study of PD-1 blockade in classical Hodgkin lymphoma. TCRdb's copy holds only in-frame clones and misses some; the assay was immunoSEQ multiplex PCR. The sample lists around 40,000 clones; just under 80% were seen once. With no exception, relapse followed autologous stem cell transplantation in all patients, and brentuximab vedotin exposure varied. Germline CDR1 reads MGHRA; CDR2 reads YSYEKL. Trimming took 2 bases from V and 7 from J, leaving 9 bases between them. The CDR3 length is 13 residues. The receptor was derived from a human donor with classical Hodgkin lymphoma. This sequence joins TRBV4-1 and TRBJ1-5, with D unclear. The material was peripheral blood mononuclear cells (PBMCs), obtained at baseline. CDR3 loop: CASSQLIRQPQHF. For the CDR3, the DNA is TGCGCCAGCAGCCAATTAATAAGGCAGCCCCAGCATTTT.